This TCR beta chain was sequenced for a study of T cell responses to AZD1222 COVID-19 vaccine. The CDR3 runs to 14 residues. Trimming cost V 3 bases and J 0 bases, with 8 bases left between them. Germline V lookup: CDR1 LNHDA, CDR2 SQIVND (reference sequence). Only in-frame clones appear in the TCRdb table, and some are missing; sequencing was by immunoSEQ multiplex PCR. Here the sample spans 95,000 to 150,000 clones, approximately 85% being singletons. V and J are TRBV19 and TRBJ1-1; D is perhaps TRBD1 (6 bases). Sample: peripheral blood, taken 28 days after the second AZD1222 dose. The TCR originated in an adult who received the AZD1222 COVID-19 vaccine. The CDR3 region has the DNA TGTGCCAGTAGTATCCCAGGGGTGAACACTGAAGCTTTCTTT. It codes for CASSIPGVNTEAFF.